This T cell receptor beta chain was sequenced during a study of T cell repertoires in cytomegalovirus infection. Overall study context: Well-studied HLA-B-restricted CMV epitopes were used in the study alongside recently identified HLA-C-restricted ones. In public TCR beta signatures, there were indications of both CMV infection and matching HLA type. Findings of the study overall: Frequencies of public TCR beta families were cumulated, and this identified carriers of CMV plus the relevant HLA. CMV-specific TCR beta clonotypes restricted by HLA-C dominated the ex vivo response.

Germline loops: CDR1 SEHNR, CDR2 FQNEAQ (reference sequence). CDR3 length equals 18 residues. With 5 bases clipped from V and 6 bases from J, the junction kept 17 bases outside the gene matches. TCRdb processed the reads anew with MiXCR; each CDR3 protein has one entry. This table holds approximately 590,000 distinct CDR3 sequences, roughly 43% found once. Regarding this clonotype: Antigen: not known.

The J gene is TRBJ2-1, the V gene TRBV7-9, with TRBD2 identical over 9 bases. The specimen was cultured PBMCs, collected from culture after CMV antigen stimulation. This TCR was recovered from a human donor in good health (CMV status not recorded). Some clones in this sample may be carry-over from other donors' samples. The CDR3 loop reads CASSAWTSVFSESNEQFF. CDR3 nucleotide sequence: TGTGCCAGCAGCGCCTGGACTAGCGTATTCTCCGAATCCAATGAGCAGTTCTTC.